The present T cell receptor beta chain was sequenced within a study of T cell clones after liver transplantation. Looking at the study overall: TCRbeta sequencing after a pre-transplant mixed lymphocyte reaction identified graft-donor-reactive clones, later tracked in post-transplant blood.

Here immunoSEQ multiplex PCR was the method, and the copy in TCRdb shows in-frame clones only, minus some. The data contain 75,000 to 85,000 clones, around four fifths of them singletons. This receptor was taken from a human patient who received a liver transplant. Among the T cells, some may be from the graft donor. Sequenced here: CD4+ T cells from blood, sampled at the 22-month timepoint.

CDR3: CAWTGATNEKLFF. CDR3 sequence (DNA): TGTGCCTGGACTGGGGCAACTAATGAAAAACTGTTTTTT. The chain employs TRBV30 and TRBJ1-4; the D is unclear. The CDR3 has 13 amino acids. Germline CDR1 is GTSNPN and CDR2 is SVGIG (reference sequence). V gave up 4 bases and J gave up 0 bases, with 6 bases separating them.